This T cell receptor (beta chain) was found in a study of OX40 agonist ivuxolimab in advanced cancers. Overall study results and limits: Individuals who were partial responders at 0.1-3.0 mg/kg had clonal expansion that ranked among the lowest.

With respect to this clone: Its antigen is not identified.

Clones were sequenced by immunoSEQ multiplex PCR, and TCRdb holds only the in-frame ones, with some missing. This table has over 20,000 clones, 70% to 90% appearing once. The trim removed 2 bases at V and 4 bases at J, leaving 13 bases unmatched. Germline lookup yields CDR1 GTSNPN and CDR2 SVGIG (reference sequence). CDR3 length equals 17 residues. The receptor was derived from an adult with an advanced solid tumor such as melanoma, head and neck, liver or kidney cancer. Sequenced here: CD4+ or CD8+ T cells sorted from blood, sampled in a trial of the OX40 agonist ivuxolimab. The chain employs TRBV30 and TRBJ1-5, with TRBD1 identical over 8 bases. Written as DNA, the CDR3 is TGTGCCTGGAGTCCTCCCGTCACAGGGGGGGGAAATCAGCCCCAGCATTTT. Translated: CAWSPPVTGGGNQPQHF.